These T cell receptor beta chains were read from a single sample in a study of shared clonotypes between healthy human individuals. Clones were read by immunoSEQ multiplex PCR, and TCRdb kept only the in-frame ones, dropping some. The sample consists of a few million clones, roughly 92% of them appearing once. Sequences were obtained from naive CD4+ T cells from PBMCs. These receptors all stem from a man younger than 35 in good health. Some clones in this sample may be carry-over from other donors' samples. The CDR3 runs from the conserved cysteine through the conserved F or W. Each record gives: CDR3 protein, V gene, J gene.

cdr3_aa: CASSPGTMSGTGELFF
v_call: TRBV5-4
j_call: TRBJ2-2

cdr3_aa: CASSEGARTYTEAFF
v_call: TRBV11-1
j_call: TRBJ1-1

cdr3_aa: CASSSHSGSKVNEQFF
v_call: TRBV6-5
j_call: TRBJ2-1

cdr3_aa: CASSPLGTYEQYF
v_call: TRBV5-6
j_call: TRBJ2-7

cdr3_aa: CASSSPRQKNTEAFF
v_call: TRBV5-4
j_call: TRBJ1-1

cdr3_aa: CASSIPGGGEQYF
v_call: TRBV21-1
j_call: TRBJ2-7

cdr3_aa: CASTTLPPGLTNTGELFF
v_call: TRBV5-1
j_call: TRBJ2-2

cdr3_aa: CATRAGGYYNEQFF
v_call: TRBV6-6
j_call: TRBJ2-1

cdr3_aa: CASSPGSTDTQYF
v_call: TRBV28
j_call: TRBJ2-3

cdr3_aa: CASRYRGLDEQYF
v_call: TRBV27
j_call: TRBJ2-7

cdr3_aa: CASSEFPNQPQHF
v_call: TRBV10-2
j_call: TRBJ1-5

cdr3_aa: CASSPREQETQYF
v_call: TRBV5-4
j_call: TRBJ2-5

cdr3_aa: CASSYSKFRGDHEQYF
v_call: TRBV6-5
j_call: TRBJ2-7

cdr3_aa: CASSPRTGAGGITDTQYF
v_call: TRBV4-2
j_call: TRBJ2-3

cdr3_aa: CASSLDGSGYEQYF
v_call: TRBV11-3
j_call: TRBJ2-7

cdr3_aa: CASSPRTGLYEQYF
v_call: TRBV27
j_call: TRBJ2-7

cdr3_aa: CASSLVVSGRATYNEQFF
v_call: TRBV5-1
j_call: TRBJ2-1

cdr3_aa: CASSPLPGTVPEAFF
v_call: TRBV18
j_call: TRBJ1-1

cdr3_aa: CASSRSRYNEQFF
v_call: TRBV27
j_call: TRBJ2-1

cdr3_aa: CASDGTVAGANVLTF
v_call: TRBV7-9
j_call: TRBJ2-6

cdr3_aa: CASSLRGGASGYTF
v_call: TRBV7-2
j_call: TRBJ1-2

cdr3_aa: CASSFGTALSGANVLTF
v_call: TRBV5-8
j_call: TRBJ2-6

cdr3_aa: CASSQQAQTIQETQYF
v_call: TRBV18
j_call: TRBJ2-5

cdr3_aa: CAISESMGTGVGEQYF
v_call: TRBV10-3
j_call: TRBJ2-7

cdr3_aa: CASSEEQLLEQYF
v_call: TRBV2
j_call: TRBJ2-7

cdr3_aa: CASSFQGLAGRETQYF
v_call: TRBV6-6
j_call: TRBJ2-5

cdr3_aa: CASSHPGPGLGQETQYF
v_call: TRBV4-2
j_call: TRBJ2-5

cdr3_aa: CASSVPPFTEQFF
v_call: TRBV9
j_call: TRBJ2-1

cdr3_aa: CASTSVGSGSTYEQYF
v_call: TRBV7-2
j_call: TRBJ2-7

cdr3_aa: CASSNTGRETQYF
v_call: TRBV5-1
j_call: TRBJ2-5

cdr3_aa: CASSTRTGAYEQYF
v_call: TRBV27
j_call: TRBJ2-7

cdr3_aa: CASSPRISGANVLTF
v_call: TRBV9
j_call: TRBJ2-6

cdr3_aa: CASGTIGTLYEQFF
v_call: TRBV19
j_call: TRBJ2-1

cdr3_aa: CASSVGLAGVHEQYF
v_call: TRBV7-3
j_call: TRBJ2-7

cdr3_aa: CASSPTGGNEQFF
v_call: TRBV4-1
j_call: TRBJ2-1

cdr3_aa: CASSETGQGSYNEQFF
v_call: TRBV9
j_call: TRBJ2-1

cdr3_aa: CASQPTGSADTQYF
v_call: TRBV28
j_call: TRBJ2-3

cdr3_aa: CASSLMGQGQRYNGYTF
v_call: TRBV7-3
j_call: TRBJ1-2

cdr3_aa: CASSPRSTGTDTQYF
v_call: TRBV18
j_call: TRBJ2-3

cdr3_aa: CASSVFKTGLSYGYTF
v_call: TRBV6-1
j_call: TRBJ1-2

cdr3_aa: CASSADPGGPNEKLFF
v_call: TRBV9
j_call: TRBJ1-4

cdr3_aa: CASSPQRGREPYEQYF
v_call: TRBV27
j_call: TRBJ2-7

cdr3_aa: CASSLTGLDNEQFF
v_call: TRBV7-9
j_call: TRBJ2-1

cdr3_aa: CASSLAVSYNEQFF
v_call: TRBV11-2
j_call: TRBJ2-1

cdr3_aa: CASRGGGLAKETQYF
v_call: TRBV28
j_call: TRBJ2-5

cdr3_aa: CASSPPGEVTDTQYF
v_call: TRBV28
j_call: TRBJ2-3

cdr3_aa: CRKGVEDTQYF
v_call: TRBV29-1
j_call: TRBJ2-3

cdr3_aa: CAISGPSGRGDEQFF
v_call: TRBV10-3
j_call: TRBJ2-1

cdr3_aa: CASSPPGVGNQPQHF
v_call: TRBV7-2
j_call: TRBJ1-5

cdr3_aa: CASSQAGVAYNEQFF
v_call: TRBV14
j_call: TRBJ2-1

cdr3_aa: CASSRGQADPYEQYF
v_call: TRBV4-1
j_call: TRBJ2-7

cdr3_aa: CASRGLAGELFF
v_call: TRBV28
j_call: TRBJ2-2

cdr3_aa: CASSREGTEAFF
v_call: TRBV5-1
j_call: TRBJ1-1

cdr3_aa: CASSLAPGAGGNTEAFF
v_call: TRBV5-1
j_call: TRBJ1-1

cdr3_aa: CATSNVGYGYTF
v_call: TRBV15
j_call: TRBJ1-2

cdr3_aa: CASSFFGRTNQPQHF
v_call: TRBV28
j_call: TRBJ1-5

cdr3_aa: CASGRTANYGYTF
v_call: TRBV28
j_call: TRBJ1-2

cdr3_aa: CASSPPTGKQYF
v_call: TRBV28
j_call: TRBJ2-7

cdr3_aa: CATSTGGGAHNEQFF
v_call: TRBV15
j_call: TRBJ2-1

cdr3_aa: CASSASGSYNEQFF
v_call: TRBV19
j_call: TRBJ2-1